This T cell receptor (beta chain) was observed in a study of CXCR3-negative and CXCR3-positive naive CD8 T cells. The libraries of TRB cDNA were constructed through 5' RACE using UMI labels. Reanalyzing the 5' RACE reads, TCRdb keeps one entry per CDR3 protein, without DNA. Found here are about 45,000 distinct CDR3 sequences; the top ten clones hold approximately 2.3%. The clonotype originates from a human donor in good health. Some clones in this sample may be carry-over from other donors' samples. Sequencing was done on a sample of naive CXCR3- CD8+ T cells from blood. The subset is: CD45RO-CCR7+CD27+CD95- naive CD8+ T cells lacking CXCR3 (TNR3-).

The CDR3 region is CSVERGTSDTDTQYF. The rearrangement links TRBV29-1 to TRBJ2-3; without DNA, the TCRdb call of TRBD2 cannot be checked. Germline CDR1 and CDR2: SQVTM and ANQGSEA. CDR3 length equals 15 residues.